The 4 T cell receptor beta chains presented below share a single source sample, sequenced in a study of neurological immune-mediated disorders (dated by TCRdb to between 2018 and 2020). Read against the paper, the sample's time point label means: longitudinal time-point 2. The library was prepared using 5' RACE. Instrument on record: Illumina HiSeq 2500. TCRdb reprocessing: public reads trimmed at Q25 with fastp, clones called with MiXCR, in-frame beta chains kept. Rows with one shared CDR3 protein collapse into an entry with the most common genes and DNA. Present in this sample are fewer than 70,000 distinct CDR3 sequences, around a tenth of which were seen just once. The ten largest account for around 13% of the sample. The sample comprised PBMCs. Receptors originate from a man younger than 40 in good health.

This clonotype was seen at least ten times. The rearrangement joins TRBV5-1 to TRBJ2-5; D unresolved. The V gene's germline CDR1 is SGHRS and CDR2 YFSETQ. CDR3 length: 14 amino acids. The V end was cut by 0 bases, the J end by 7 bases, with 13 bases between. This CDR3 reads CASSLEQAPGTQYF. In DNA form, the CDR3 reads TGCGCCAGCAGCTTGGAGCAGGCACCGGGGACCCAGTACTTC.

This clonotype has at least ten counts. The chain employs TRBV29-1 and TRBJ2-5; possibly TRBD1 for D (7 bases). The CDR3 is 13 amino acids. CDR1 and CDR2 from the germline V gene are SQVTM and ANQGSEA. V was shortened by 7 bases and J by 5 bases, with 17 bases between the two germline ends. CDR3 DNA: TGCAGCGCTACCCCAGGGGGGTCGGAGACCCAGTACTTC. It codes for CSATPGGSETQYF.

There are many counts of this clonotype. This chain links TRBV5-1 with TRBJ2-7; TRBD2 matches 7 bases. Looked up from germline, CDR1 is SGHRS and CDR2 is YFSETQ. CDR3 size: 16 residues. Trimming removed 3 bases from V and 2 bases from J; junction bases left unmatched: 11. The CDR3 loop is CASSWSLAGSPYEQYF. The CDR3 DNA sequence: TGCGCCAGCAGCTGGAGTTTAGCGGGTAGCCCCTACGAGCAGTACTTC.

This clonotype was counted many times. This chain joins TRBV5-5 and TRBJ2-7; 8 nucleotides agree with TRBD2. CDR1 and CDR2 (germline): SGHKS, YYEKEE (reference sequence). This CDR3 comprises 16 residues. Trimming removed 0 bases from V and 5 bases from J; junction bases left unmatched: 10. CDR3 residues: CASSLAGVAGRNEQYF. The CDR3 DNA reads TGTGCCAGCAGCTTGGCCGGGGTAGCGGGACGGAACGAGCAGTACTTC.